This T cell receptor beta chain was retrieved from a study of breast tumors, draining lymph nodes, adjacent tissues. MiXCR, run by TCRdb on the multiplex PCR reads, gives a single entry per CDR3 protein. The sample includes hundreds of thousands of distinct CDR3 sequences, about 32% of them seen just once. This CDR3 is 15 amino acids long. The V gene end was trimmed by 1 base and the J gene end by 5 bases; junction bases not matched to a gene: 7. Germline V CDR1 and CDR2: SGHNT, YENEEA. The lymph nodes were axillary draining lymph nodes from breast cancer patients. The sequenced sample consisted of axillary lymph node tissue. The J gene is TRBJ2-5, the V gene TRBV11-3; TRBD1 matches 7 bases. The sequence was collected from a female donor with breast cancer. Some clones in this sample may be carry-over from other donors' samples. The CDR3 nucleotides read TGTGCCAGCAGCTTAGGGCAGGGGGTTTACGAGACCCAGTACTTC. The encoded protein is CASSLGQGVYETQYF. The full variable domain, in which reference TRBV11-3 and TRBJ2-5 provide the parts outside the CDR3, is EAGVVQSPRYKIIEKKQPVAFWCNPISGHNTLYWYLQNLGQGPELLIRYENEEAVDDSQLPKDRFSAERLKGVDSTLKIQPAELGDSAVYLCASSLGQGVYETQYFGPGTRLLVL.